The 15 T cell receptor beta chains presented below share a single source sample, sequenced in a study of blood T cell repertoires in COVID-19. Data came from immunoSEQ multiplex PCR; TCRdb stores just in-frame clones and leaves some out. The sample contains 40,000 to 50,000 clones, around 90% of which appear only once. The sequenced sample was peripheral blood. The receptor source for this set is a man aged 50 to 59 with active COVID-19.

This CDR3 reads CASKSVRQPQHF. For the CDR3, the DNA is TGTGCCAGCAAATCCGTTCGGCAGCCCCAGCATTTT. This sequence joins TRBV28 and TRBJ1-5, with no clear D. Per germline, CDR1 MDHEN and CDR2 SYDVKM. Trimming took 7 bases from V and 7 from J, leaving 11 bases between them. The CDR3 totals 12 residues.

V and J are TRBV6-2 or TRBV6-3 and TRBJ1-2; D call uncertain. There are 15 residues in the CDR3. Trimming took 5 bases from V and 2 from J, leaving 15 bases between them. Germline V CDR1 and CDR2: MNHEY, SVGEGT. CDR3 region: CASSSYLEKNYGYTF. CDR3 DNA sequence: TGTGCCAGCAGTAGCTATTTGGAGAAGAACTATGGCTACACCTTC.

About this clone itself: No conserved phenylalanine or tryptophan ends this CDR3, so it is likely a read error. The DNA is omitted, as the CDR3 cannot be located on it reliably, and the CDR3 follows TCRdb's listing. The chain recombines TRBV20-1 with TRBJ2-3; the listed D gene, TRBD1, was not tested against the DNA. From germline, CDR1 is DFQATT and CDR2 SNEGSKA (reference sequence). The CDR3 length is 9 residues, termini included. The chain's CDR3 is CSARVSGVL.

This clone was detected a few times. The gene calls are TRBV4-1 and TRBJ2-2; 8 bases are a match to TRBD1. CDR1 is MGHRA and CDR2 is YSYEKL in the germline V gene. The CDR3 has 17 residues. V shed 3 bases and J 3 bases; nucleotides not matched to a gene: 9. CDR3 nucleotides: TGCGCCAGCAGCCAGTCGACAGGGGCGTCGCACACCGGGGAGCTGTTTTTT. Its protein product is CASSQSTGASHTGELFF.

The chain combines TRBV29-1 with TRBJ2-5; 11 bases fit TRBD2. V shed 2 bases, J shed 4 bases, and the junction held 6 bases outside the gene matches. The length of the CDR3 is 15 residues. Germline loops: CDR1 SQVTM, CDR2 ANQGSEA. The CDR3 DNA reads as TGCAGCGTTGAATATAGCGGGAGGGCCGGAGAGACCCAGTACTTC. Translating it yields CSVEYSGRAGETQYF.

V usage is TRBV7-8 and J usage is TRBJ2-5; 10 bases match TRBD2. The J segment lost 1 base and the V segment lost 11 bases, leaving 10 bases of the junction unmatched. CDR3 size: 15 residues. Per germline, CDR1 SGHVS and CDR2 FQNEAQ. Written as DNA, the CDR3 is TGTGCCTGCCGGGCCACTAGCGGGACCCAAGAGACCCAGTACTTC. It translates to CACRATSGTQETQYF.

The chain couples TRBV30 to TRBJ1-4; 7 bases match TRBD1. The CDR3 totals 16 residues. V was pared by 7 bases and J by 0 bases, with 11 bases of the junction left unmatched. Germline lookup yields CDR1 GTSNPN and CDR2 SVGIG (reference sequence). CDR3 sequence (DNA): TGTGCCTCTCCGACAGGGCTGGGCACAACTAATGAAAAACTGTTTTTT. Amino acids: CASPTGLGTTNEKLFF.

Only a few counts were recorded for this clone. V and J are TRBV18 and TRBJ2-7; D unclear. CDR1 KGHSH and CDR2 LQKENI come from the germline V gene. CDR3 length: 15 residues. Trimming removed 3 bases from V and 0 bases from J, with 12 bases in between. The CDR3 nucleotides read TGTGCCAGCTCACCCGTCATCGGTCCCTCCTACGAGCAGTACTTC. It specifies CASSPVIGPSYEQYF. Full variable domain (missing parts from reference TRBV18 and TRBJ2-7): NAGVMQNPRHLVRRRGQEARLRCSPMKGHSHVYWYRQLPEEGLKFMVYLQKENIIDESGMPKERFSAEFPKEGPSILRIQQVVRGDSAAYFCASSPVIGPSYEQYFGPGTRLTVT.

The V call is TRBV5-1, the J call TRBJ2-7, with D tentatively TRBD2 (5 bases). Germline CDR1 reads SGHRS; CDR2 reads YFSETQ. The V end lost 4 bases, the J end lost 0 bases, and 14 bases lay between the germline ends. The CDR3 runs to 15 residues. DNA for the CDR3: TGCGCCAGCAGCCCCCTTCCGGACTCCTCCTACGAGCAGTACTTC. It is translated as CASSPLPDSSYEQYF.

V usage is TRBV28 and J usage is TRBJ2-7; D possibly corresponds to TRBD1 (5 bases). Germline CDR1 is MDHEN and CDR2 is SYDVKM. V was cut by 5 bases and J by 3 bases, with 8 bases left in between. This CDR3 is built from 12 residues. CDR3 protein: CASSLRVYEQYF. The CDR3 DNA sequence: TGTGCCAGCAGTCTCAGGGTCTACGAGCAGTACTTC.

The CDR3 nucleotides read TGTGCCAGCAGCCACACGGCAGGGGGCGCGAGCTATGGCTACACCTTC. Amino acids: CASSHTAGGASYGYTF. V and J are TRBV3-1 (or the pseudogene TRBV3-2) and TRBJ1-2; TRBD1 aligns across 8 bases. V dropped 3 bases and J dropped 4; count of bases not matched to a gene: 10. Germline assignment: CDR1 LGHDT and CDR2 YNNKEL (reference sequence). CDR3 length equals 16 residues.

The chain recombines TRBV4-2 with TRBJ2-1, with 10 bases lining up with TRBD2. V gave up 2 bases and J gave up 6 bases; unmatched junction bases: 7. CDR1 is LGHNA, CDR2 YNFKEQ, per germline. The CDR3 length is 16 residues. The CDR3 region is CASSQLAGAKSNEQFF. CDR3 nucleotides: TGTGCCAGCAGCCAACTAGCGGGAGCCAAGAGCAATGAGCAGTTCTTC.

The chain links TRBV18 to TRBJ2-2; TRBD2 might be the D (6 bases). Germline assignment: CDR1 KGHSH and CDR2 LQKENI. The CDR3 covers 13 residues. V was clipped by 4 bases and J by 6 bases, with 9 bases between them. The CDR3 sequence is CASSQGGPGELFF. CDR3 sequence (DNA): TGTGCCAGCTCACAGGGAGGCCCCGGGGAGCTGTTTTTT. Supplemented by reference TRBV18 and TRBJ2-2, the full variable domain reads NAGVMQNPRHLVRRRGQEARLRCSPMKGHSHVYWYRQLPEEGLKFMVYLQKENIIDESGMPKERFSAEFPKEGPSILRIQQVVRGDSAAYFCASSQGGPGELFFGEGSRLTVL.

The V call is TRBV28, the J call TRBJ1-2; TRBD1 matches 8 bases. Unmatched junction bases numbered 4, after V lost 2 bases and J lost 5 bases. Germline V gene data show CDR1 as MDHEN and CDR2 as SYDVKM. There are 14 residues in the CDR3. The CDR3 DNA is TGTGCCAGCAGTTTACACAGACAGGGGTATGGCTACACCTTC. This gives the protein CASSLHRQGYGYTF.

This rearrangement joins TRBV2 to TRBJ2-3, with 11 bases that match TRBD2. The CDR3 length is 15 residues. V shed 8 bases and J 2 bases; nucleotides not matched to a gene: 6. Germline V gene data show CDR1 as SNHLY and CDR2 as FYNNEI. The CDR3: CASSTSGATTDTQYF. The CDR3 DNA sequence: TGTGCCAGCTCGACTAGCGGGGCAACCACAGATACGCAGTATTTT.